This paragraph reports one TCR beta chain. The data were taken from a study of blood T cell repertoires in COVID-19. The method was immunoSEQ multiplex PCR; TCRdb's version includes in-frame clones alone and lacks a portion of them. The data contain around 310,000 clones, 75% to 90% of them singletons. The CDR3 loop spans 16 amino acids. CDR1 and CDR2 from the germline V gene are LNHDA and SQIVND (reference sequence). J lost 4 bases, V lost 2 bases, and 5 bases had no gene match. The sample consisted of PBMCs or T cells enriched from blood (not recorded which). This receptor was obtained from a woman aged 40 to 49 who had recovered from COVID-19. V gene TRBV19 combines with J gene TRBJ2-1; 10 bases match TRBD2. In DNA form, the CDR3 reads TGTGCCAGTAGTATAAGACTAGCGGGCGGTTACAATGAGCAGTTCTTC. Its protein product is CASSIRLAGGYNEQFF.